This is a list of T cell receptor beta chains from one sample in a study of T cells in Graves' hyperthyroidism and ophthalmopathy. One entry per CDR3 protein, called by TCRdb with MiXCR from the multiplex PCR reads. Of approximately 380,000 distinct CDR3 sequences detected, about 20% appear once; the ten largest clones hold about 4%. The sequencing input was blood. These receptor sequences come from a woman between 18 and 29 years old with Graves' hyperthyroidism. Each CDR3 is given with its conserved first and last residue. Each record gives: V gene, D gene, J gene, clone size, CDR3 DNA, CDR3 protein. A D gene is named only where the DNA matches it firmly. Clone size is not always given. Where it is, it says once, few, many or a class for expanded clones.

TRBV7-8	NA	TRBJ1-1	many	TGTGCCAGCAGCCAGGCGTTAGGCACTGAAGCTTTCTTT	CASSQALGTEAFF
TRBV2	NA	TRBJ2-7	NA	TGTGCCAGCAACCCCAGGGCGACCTACGAGCAGTACTTC	CASNPRATYEQYF
TRBV6-1	NA	TRBJ1-1	many	TGTGCCAGCAGACAAACTGACAGCTACACTGAAGCTTTCTTT	CASRQTDSYTEAFF
TRBV12-3/TRBV12-4	TRBD1	TRBJ1-2	NA	TGTGCCAGCAGTCCCCCGACAGGGTCCTATGGCTACACCTTC	CASSPPTGSYGYTF
TRBV4-2	NA	TRBJ2-7	many	TGTGCCAGCAGCCAAGATTTCTACGAGCAGTACTTC	CASSQDFYEQYF
TRBV6-1	TRBD1	TRBJ2-7	few	TGTGCCAGCAGTGAAAGGCCGGGACAGTCCACCTTC	CASSERPGQSTF
TRBV6-5	NA	TRBJ1-1	many	TGTGCCATCCACGGCGGGAACACTGAAGCTTTCTTT	CAIHGGNTEAFF
TRBV19	NA	TRBJ1-2	many	TGTGCCAGTACCACCGGGACCCTTAACTATGGCTACACCTTC	CASTTGTLNYGYTF
TRBV6-1	NA	TRBJ2-5	many	TGTGCCAGTCAGCAGTTGGGGCCCCAAGAGACCCAGTACTTC	CASQQLGPQETQYF
TRBV7-8	NA	TRBJ2-7	NA	TGTGCCAGCAGCAAAGGGTCGGGTTCGTACGAGCAGTACTTC	CASSKGSGSYEQYF
TRBV6-1	NA	TRBJ2-5	many	TGTGCCAGCAGTGGGACTTTACAAGAGACCCAGTACTTC	CASSGTLQETQYF
TRBV20-1	TRBD2	TRBJ2-7	many	TGCAGTGCTAGACCCGGCGGAGTAGCGGGGGGAGATGAGCAGTACTTC	CSARPGGVAGGDEQYF
TRBV4-1	NA	TRBJ2-7	NA	TGCGCCAGCAGCCAAGATCGTGGAGGGGTAATGTACGAGCAGTACTTC	CASSQDRGGVMYEQYF
TRBV12-3/TRBV12-4	NA	TRBJ1-5	many	TGTGCCAGCAGTTTGGGGCCCAATCAGCCCCAGCATTTT	CASSLGPNQPQHF
TRBV7-6	TRBD2	TRBJ2-5	many	TGTGCCAGCAGTTACCAGCGGGGGGGCCGAGAGACCCAGTACTTC	CASSYQRGGRETQYF
TRBV13	NA	TRBJ1-1	many	TGTGCCAGCAGCTCGCAGCCGGCGGGTGGGACTGAAGCTTTCTTT	CASSSQPAGGTEAFF
TRBV2	NA	TRBJ2-2	many	TGTGCCCCCTATGGGGTGAACACCGGGGAGCTGTTTTTT	CAPYGVNTGELFF
TRBV6-1	NA	TRBJ2-5	NA	TGTGCCAGCAGTCCATTCACAGGGAAAGAGACCCAGTACTTC	CASSPFTGKETQYF
TRBV6-1	TRBD2	TRBJ2-1	once	TGTGCCAGCAGTGAACTAGCGGACTCCTACAATGAGCAGTTCTTC	CASSELADSYNEQFF
TRBV15	NA	TRBJ1-2	many	TGTGCCACCAGCAGAGATCCAAGCGGGACGTACGGCTACACCTTC	CATSRDPSGTYGYTF
TRBV5-1	NA	TRBJ1-1	few	TGCGCCAGCAGCTCGCACCTCCCCACGGGGGACACTGAAGCTTTCTTT	CASSSHLPTGDTEAFF
TRBV20-1	TRBD1	TRBJ2-2	many	TGCAGTGCGACAGGGGGCGAGGCCGGGGAGCTGTTTTTT	CSATGGEAGELFF
TRBV11-2	NA	TRBJ2-7	few	TGTGCCAGCAGCCCCCTCCGGGGCGAGCAGTACTTC	CASSPLRGEQYF
TRBV6-4	TRBD2	TRBJ2-3	few	TGTGCCAGCAGTGACAGAGCGGGGGGCACAGATACGCAGTATTTT	CASSDRAGGTDTQYF
TRBV4-1	TRBD1	TRBJ2-7	NA	TGCGCCAGCAGACCAAGATTTGGGACAGGGGTCTACGAGCAGTACTTC	CASRPRFGTGVYEQYF
TRBV7-2	NA	TRBJ2-4	many	TGTGCCAGCAGCTTAAAGGTTGGGGACATTCAGTACTTC	CASSLKVGDIQYF